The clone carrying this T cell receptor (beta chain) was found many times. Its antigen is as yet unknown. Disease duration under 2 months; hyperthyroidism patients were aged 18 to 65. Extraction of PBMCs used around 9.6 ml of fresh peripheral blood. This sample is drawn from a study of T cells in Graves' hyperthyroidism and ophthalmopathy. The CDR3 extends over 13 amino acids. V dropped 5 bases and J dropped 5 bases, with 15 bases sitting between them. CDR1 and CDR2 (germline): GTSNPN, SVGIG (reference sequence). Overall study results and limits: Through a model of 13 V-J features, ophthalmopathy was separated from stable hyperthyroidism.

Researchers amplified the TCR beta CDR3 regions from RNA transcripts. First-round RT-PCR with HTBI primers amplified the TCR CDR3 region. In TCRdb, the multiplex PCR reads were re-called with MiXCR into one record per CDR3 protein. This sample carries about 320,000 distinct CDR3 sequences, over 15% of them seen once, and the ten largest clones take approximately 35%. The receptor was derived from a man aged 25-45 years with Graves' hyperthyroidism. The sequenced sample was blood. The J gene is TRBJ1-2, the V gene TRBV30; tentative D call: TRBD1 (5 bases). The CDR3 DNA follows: TGTGCCTGGCGTACCCTTGGGGGGTATGGCTACACCTTC. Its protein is CAWRTLGGYGYTF.